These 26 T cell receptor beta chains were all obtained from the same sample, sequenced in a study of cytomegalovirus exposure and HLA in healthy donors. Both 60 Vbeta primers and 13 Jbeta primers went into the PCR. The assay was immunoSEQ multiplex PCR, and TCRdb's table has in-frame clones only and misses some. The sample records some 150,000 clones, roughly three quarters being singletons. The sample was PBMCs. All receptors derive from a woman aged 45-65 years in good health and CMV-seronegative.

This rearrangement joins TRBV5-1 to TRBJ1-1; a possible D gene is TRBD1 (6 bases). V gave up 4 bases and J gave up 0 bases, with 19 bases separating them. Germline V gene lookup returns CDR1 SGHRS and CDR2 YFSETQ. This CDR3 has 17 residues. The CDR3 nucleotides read TGCGCCAGCAGCGTCGGGTCGCCAGGACAGTTGAACACTGAAGCTTTCTTT. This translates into CASSVGSPGQLNTEAFF. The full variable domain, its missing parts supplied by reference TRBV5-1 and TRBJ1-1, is KAGVTQTPRYLIKTRGQQVTLSCSPISGHRSVSWYQQTPGQGLQFLFEYFSETQRNKGNFPGRFSGRQFSNSRSEMNVSTLELGDSALYLCASSVGSPGQLNTEAFFGQGTRLTVV.

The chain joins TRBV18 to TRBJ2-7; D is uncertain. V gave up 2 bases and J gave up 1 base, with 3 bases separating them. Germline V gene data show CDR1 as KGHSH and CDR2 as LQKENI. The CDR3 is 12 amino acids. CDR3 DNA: TGTGCCAGCTCACCAGAGTCCTACGAGCAGTACTTC. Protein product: CASSPESYEQYF.

CDR3 sequence (DNA): TGTGCCAGTAGTCCCCGACAGGGACACACCTTC. Protein: CASSPRQGHTF. The rearrangement joins TRBV19 to TRBJ1-2, with 7 bases lining up with TRBD1. Per germline, CDR1 LNHDA and CDR2 SQIVND (reference sequence). V shed 5 bases and J 12 bases; nucleotides not matched to a gene: 6. The CDR3 totals 11 residues.

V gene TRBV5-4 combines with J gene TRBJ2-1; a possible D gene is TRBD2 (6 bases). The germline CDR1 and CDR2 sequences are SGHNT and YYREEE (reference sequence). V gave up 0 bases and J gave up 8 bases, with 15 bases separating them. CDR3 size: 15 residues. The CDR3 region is CASSLAVTSNHEQFF. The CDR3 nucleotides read TGTGCCAGCAGCTTGGCTGTGACTAGTAACCATGAGCAGTTCTTC.

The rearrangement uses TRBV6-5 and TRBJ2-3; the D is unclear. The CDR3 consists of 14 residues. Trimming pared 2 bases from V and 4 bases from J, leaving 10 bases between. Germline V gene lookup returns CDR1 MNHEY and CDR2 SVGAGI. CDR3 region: CASSYMSSADTQYF. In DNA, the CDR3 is TGTGCCAGCAGTTACATGTCCTCCGCAGATACGCAGTATTTT.

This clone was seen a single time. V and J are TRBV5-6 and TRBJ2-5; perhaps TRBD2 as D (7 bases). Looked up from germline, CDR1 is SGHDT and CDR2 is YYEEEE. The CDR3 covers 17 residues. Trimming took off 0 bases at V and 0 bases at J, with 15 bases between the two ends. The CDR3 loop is CASSLEVAGAYQETQYF. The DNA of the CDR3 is TGTGCCAGCAGCTTGGAAGTGGCGGGGGCGTACCAAGAGACCCAGTACTTC.

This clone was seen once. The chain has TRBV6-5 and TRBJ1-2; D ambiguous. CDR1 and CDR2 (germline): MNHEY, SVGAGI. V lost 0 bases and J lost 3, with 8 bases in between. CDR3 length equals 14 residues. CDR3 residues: CASSYSKGDYGYTF. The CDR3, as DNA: TGTGCCAGCAGTTACTCGAAGGGAGACTATGGCTACACCTTC.

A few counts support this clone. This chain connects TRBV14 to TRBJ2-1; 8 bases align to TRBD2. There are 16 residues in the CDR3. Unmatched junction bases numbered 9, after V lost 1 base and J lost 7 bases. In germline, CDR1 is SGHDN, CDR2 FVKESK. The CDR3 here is CASSQVWGSGDNEQFF. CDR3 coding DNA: TGTGCCAGCAGCCAAGTGTGGGGTAGCGGGGATAATGAGCAGTTCTTC. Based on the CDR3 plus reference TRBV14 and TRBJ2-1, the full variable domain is EAGVTQFPSHSVIEKGQTVTLRCDPISGHDNLYWYRRVMGKEIKFLLHFVKESKQDESGMPNNRFLAERTGGTYSTLKVQPAELEDSGVYFCASSQVWGSGDNEQFFGPGTRLTVL.

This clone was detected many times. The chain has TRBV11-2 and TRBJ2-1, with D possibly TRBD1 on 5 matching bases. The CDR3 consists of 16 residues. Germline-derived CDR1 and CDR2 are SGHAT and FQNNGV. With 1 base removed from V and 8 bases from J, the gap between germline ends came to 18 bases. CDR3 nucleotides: TGTGCCAGCAGCTTAGTAGGGTCAGGGCCAAAAGATGAGCAGTTCTTC. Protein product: CASSLVGSGPKDEQFF.

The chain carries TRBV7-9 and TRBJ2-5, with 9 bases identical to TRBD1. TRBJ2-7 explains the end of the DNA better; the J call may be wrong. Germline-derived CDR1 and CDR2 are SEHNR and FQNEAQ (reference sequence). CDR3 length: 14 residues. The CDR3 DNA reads TGTGCCAGCAGCCCTCCGGGACAGGGAGGCGAGCAGTACTTC. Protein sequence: CASSPPGQGGEQYF.

In DNA form, the CDR3 reads TGTGCCAGCAGCTTGGGAGGGGGCGCCGCACCCCTCCACTTT. Protein sequence: CASSLGGGAAPLHF. The chain combines TRBV5-6 with TRBJ1-6; 7 positions match TRBD1. CDR3 length: 14 residues. The germline gives CDR1 SGHDT, CDR2 YYEEEE. Trimming at V came to 0 bases and at J to 11 bases, leaving 5 bases not matched to a gene.

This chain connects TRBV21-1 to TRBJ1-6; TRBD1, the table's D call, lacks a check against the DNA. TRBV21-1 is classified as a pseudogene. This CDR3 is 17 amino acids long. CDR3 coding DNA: TGTGCCAGCAGCCCCAGGCCCACGGTTTTCTATAATTCACCCCTCCACTTT. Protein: CASSPRPTVFYNSPLHF.

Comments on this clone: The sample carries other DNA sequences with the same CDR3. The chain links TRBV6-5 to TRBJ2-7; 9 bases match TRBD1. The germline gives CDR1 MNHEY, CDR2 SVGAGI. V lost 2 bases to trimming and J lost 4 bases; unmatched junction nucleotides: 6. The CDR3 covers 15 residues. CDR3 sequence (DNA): TGTGCCAGCAGTTACCTGGGACAGGGTGCGTACGAGCAGTACTTC. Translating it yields CASSYLGQGAYEQYF.

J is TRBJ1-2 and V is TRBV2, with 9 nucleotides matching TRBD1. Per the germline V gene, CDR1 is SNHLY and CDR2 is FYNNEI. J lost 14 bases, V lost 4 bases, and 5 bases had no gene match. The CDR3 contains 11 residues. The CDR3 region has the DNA TGTGCCAGCAGTGGACAGGGGGTAGATACCTTC. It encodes CASSGQGVDTF.

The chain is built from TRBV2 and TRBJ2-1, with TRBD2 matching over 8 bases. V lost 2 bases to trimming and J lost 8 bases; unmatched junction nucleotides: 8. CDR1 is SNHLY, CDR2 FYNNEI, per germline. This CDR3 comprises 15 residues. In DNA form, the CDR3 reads TGTGCCAGCAGTGAAAGTCGGGGGGGGGTGGATGAGCAGTTCTTC. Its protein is CASSESRGGVDEQFF.

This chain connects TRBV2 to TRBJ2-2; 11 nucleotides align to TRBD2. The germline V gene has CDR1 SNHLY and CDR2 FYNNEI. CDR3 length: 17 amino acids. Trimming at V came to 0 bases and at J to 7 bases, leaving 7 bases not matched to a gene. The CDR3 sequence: CASSEAGLAVGYGELFF. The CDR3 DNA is TGTGCCAGCAGTGAAGCGGGACTAGCGGTGGGTTACGGGGAGCTGTTTTTT.

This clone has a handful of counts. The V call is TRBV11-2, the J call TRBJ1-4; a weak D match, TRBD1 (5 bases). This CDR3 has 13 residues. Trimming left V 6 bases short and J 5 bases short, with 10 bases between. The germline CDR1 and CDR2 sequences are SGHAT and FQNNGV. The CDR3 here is CASRTQGNEKLFF. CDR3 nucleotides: TGTGCCAGCAGAACCCAGGGAAATGAAAAACTGTTTTTT.

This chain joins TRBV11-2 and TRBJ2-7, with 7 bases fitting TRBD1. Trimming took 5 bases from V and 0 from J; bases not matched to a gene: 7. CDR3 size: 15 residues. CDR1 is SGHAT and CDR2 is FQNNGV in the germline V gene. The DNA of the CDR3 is TGTGCCAGCAGCCCTAGGACAGGCTACTCCTACGAGCAGTACTTC. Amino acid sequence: CASSPRTGYSYEQYF.

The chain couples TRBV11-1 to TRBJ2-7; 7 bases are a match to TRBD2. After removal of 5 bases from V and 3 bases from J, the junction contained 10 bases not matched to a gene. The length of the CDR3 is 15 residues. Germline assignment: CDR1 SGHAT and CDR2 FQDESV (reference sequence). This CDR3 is CASSPGRGASYEQYF. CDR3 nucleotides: TGTGCCAGCAGCCCAGGGAGGGGCGCCAGCTACGAGCAGTACTTC.

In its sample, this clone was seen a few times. CDR3 sequence (DNA): TGTGCCTGGAGTGCAGGGGCACTCAGAGGGGCTTTCTTT. Amino acids: CAWSAGALRGAFF. The J gene is TRBJ1-1, the V gene TRBV30, with D possibly TRBD1 on 6 matching bases. The CDR3 sequence is 13 residues long. The ends were cut back, 1 base at V and 11 bases at J, with 17 bases in the middle. Germline lookup yields CDR1 GTSNPN and CDR2 SVGIG (reference sequence).

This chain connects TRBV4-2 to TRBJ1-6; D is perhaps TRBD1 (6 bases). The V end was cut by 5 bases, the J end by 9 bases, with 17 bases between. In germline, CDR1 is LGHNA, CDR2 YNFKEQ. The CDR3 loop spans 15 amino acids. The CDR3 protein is CASSEQGKGSSPLHF. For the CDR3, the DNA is TGTGCCAGCAGCGAACAGGGAAAAGGGTCTTCACCCCTCCACTTT.

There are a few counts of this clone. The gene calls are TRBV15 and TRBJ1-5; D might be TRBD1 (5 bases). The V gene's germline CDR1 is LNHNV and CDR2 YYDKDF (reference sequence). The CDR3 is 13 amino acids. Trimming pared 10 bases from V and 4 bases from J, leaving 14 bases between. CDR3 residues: CASRRDWNQPQHF. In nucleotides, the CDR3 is TGTGCCAGCAGAAGGGACTGGAATCAGCCCCAGCATTTT.

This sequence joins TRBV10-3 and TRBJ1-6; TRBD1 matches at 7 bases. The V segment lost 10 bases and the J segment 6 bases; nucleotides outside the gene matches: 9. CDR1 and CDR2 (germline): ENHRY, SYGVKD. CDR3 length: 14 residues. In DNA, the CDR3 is TGTGCCAGCCACTCGGGACAGCCTAATTCACCCCTCCACTTT. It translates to CASHSGQPNSPLHF.

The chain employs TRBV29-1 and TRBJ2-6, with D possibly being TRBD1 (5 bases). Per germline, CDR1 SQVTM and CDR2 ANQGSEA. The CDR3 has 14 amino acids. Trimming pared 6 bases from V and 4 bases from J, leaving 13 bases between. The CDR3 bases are TGCAGCGTCTCCGACAGAGACGGGGCCAACGTCCTGACTTTC. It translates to CSVSDRDGANVLTF.

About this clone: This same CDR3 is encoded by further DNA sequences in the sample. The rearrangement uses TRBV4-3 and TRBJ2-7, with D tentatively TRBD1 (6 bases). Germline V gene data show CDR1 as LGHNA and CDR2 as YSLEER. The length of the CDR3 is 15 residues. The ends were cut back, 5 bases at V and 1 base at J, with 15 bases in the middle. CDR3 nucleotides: TGCGCCAGCAGCTTACGGCAGGGGATATCCTACGAGCAGTACTTC. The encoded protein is CASSLRQGISYEQYF.

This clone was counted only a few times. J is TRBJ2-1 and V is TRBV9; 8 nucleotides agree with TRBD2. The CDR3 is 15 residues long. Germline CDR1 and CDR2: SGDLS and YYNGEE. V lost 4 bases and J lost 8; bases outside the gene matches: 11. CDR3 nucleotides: TGTGCCAGCAGCACCTCGGCGGGGGGTATGGATGAGCAGTTCTTC. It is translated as CASSTSAGGMDEQFF. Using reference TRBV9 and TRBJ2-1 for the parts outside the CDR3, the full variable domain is DSGVTQTPKHLITATGQRVTLRCSPRSGDLSVYWYQQSLDQGLQFLIQYYNGEERAKGNILERFSAQQFPDLHSELNLSSLELGDSALYFCASSTSAGGMDEQFFGPGTRLTVL.